This passage covers 2 T cell receptor beta chains from one sample sequenced in a study of cytomegalovirus exposure and HLA in healthy donors (dated by TCRdb to 2016 to 2017). Libraries were made using the immunoSEQ multiplex PCR assay. A mixture of 60 forward primers for TCR Vbeta segments and 13 reverse primers for TCR Jbeta segments was used in the multiplex PCR. TCRdb carries this immuneACCESS record with in-frame sequences only. Its versions omit some clonotypes, under half of them owing to an unresolved V gene in the studies checked, with the rest unexplained. Recorded for this sample are over 150,000 clones; around four fifths of them occurred a single time. The ten largest clonotypes hold 1.5% to 2% of the sample. The specimen was PBMCs. Every receptor here comes from a woman under 30 in good health and CMV-seronegative.

The chain carries TRBV9 and TRBJ2-7, with 7 nucleotides matching TRBD2. The CDR3 is 15 residues long. Germline assignment: CDR1 SGDLS and CDR2 YYNGEE. With 3 bases clipped from V and 4 bases from J, the junction kept 10 bases outside the gene matches. The CDR3 loop is CASSATGTTIYEQYF. CDR3 DNA sequence: TGTGCCAGCAGCGCCACCGGGACTACCATTTACGAGCAGTACTTC.

The chain recombines TRBV15 with TRBJ1-5; D unclear. Germline V lookup: CDR1 LNHNV, CDR2 YYDKDF (reference sequence). This CDR3 spans 18 amino acids. The ends were cut back, 0 bases at V and 1 base at J, with 16 bases in the middle. The CDR3 sequence is CATSRDRESPFSNQPQHF. The CDR3 DNA is TGTGCCACCAGCAGAGACCGGGAGTCCCCTTTCAGCAATCAGCCCCAGCATTTT.